The sequence of this TCR beta chain was determined in a study of vaccination effects on CD4 cells after COVID-19. Overall study results and limits: Common cold coronaviruses were cross-recognized by only 1 of 255 vaccine-induced clones in healthy vaccinees. The study got few convalescent patients and did not collect any early post-infection timepoints.

This clone was seen once. The antigen is undetermined. Looked up from germline, CDR1 is SNHLY and CDR2 is FYNNEI. This CDR3 is 14 amino acids long. Trimming stripped 8 bases from V and 4 bases from J, with 17 bases between. ViraFEST expansion of antigen-specific CD4+ T cells with viral peptide pools preceded sequencing. Culture lasted about ten days before CD4+ T cell isolation. The cohort was immunized with two doses of either the BNT162b2 or mRNA-1273 vaccine. Prior SARS-CoV-2 infection was absent in the vaccine recipients, as shown by negative nucleocapsid antibodies. Data came from immunoSEQ multiplex PCR; TCRdb stores just in-frame clones and leaves some out. This table holds tens of thousands of clones, around four fifths found once.

The V call is TRBV2, the J call TRBJ1-1, with unresolved D. The sample here was CD4+ T cells from PBMCs cultured with HCoV-NL63 spike peptides, taken after COVID-19 vaccination. This clonotype was sampled from a human donor who received a COVID-19 vaccine. Some clones in this sample may be carry-over from other donors' samples. This chain's CDR3 is CASCKEGGSTEAFF. The CDR3 DNA reads TGTGCCAGCTGCAAAGAGGGTGGAAGCACTGAAGCTTTCTTT.